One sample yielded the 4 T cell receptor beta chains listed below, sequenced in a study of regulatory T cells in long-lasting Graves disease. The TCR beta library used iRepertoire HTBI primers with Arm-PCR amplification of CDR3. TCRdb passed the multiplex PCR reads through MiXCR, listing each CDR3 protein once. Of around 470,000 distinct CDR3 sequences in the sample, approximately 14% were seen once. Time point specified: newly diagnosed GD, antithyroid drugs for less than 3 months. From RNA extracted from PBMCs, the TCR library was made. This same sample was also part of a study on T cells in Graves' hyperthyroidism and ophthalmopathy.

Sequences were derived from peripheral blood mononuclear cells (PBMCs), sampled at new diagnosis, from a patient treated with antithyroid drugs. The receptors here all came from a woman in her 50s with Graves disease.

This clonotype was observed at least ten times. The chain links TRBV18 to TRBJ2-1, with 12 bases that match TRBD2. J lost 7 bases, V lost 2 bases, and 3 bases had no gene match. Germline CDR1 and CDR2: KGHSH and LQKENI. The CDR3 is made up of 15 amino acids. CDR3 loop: CASSPTSGRMNEQFF. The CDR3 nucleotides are TGTGCCAGCTCACCAACTAGCGGGAGGATGAATGAGCAGTTCTTC.

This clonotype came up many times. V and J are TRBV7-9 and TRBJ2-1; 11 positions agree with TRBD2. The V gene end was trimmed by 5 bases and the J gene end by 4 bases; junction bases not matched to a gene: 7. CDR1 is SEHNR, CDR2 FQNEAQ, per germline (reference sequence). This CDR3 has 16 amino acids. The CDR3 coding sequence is TGTGCCAGCAGCGGAGCCGGGACTAGCGGTTACAATGAGCAGTTCTTC. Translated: CASSGAGTSGYNEQFF.

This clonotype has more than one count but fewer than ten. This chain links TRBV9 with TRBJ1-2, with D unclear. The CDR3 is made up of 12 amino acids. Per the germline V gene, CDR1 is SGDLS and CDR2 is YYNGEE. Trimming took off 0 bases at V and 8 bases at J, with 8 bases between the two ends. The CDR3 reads CASSVVGGGYTF. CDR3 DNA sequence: TGTGCCAGCAGCGTAGTAGGAGGGGGCTACACCTTC.

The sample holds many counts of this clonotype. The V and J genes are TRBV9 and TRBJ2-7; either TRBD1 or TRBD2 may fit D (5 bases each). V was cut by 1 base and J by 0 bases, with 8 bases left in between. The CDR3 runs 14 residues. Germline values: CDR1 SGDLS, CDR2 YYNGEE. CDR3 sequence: CASSVSGPSYEQYF. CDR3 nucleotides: TGTGCCAGCAGCGTATCGGGACCCTCCTACGAGCAGTACTTC.